This record concerns one T cell receptor (beta chain) sequence. The target antigen is unknown. Using its own MiXCR run on the 5' RACE reads, TCRdb lists one record per CDR3 protein. The sample carries 700,000 or so distinct CDR3 sequences, around 8.6% recorded once. The data stem from a study of identical twins. Notes on the study in general: A partial confounding effect on zero-insertion analyses could come from invariant MAIT and iNKT cells.

The germline V gene has CDR1 SGHRS and CDR2 YFSETQ. The CDR3 contains 15 residues. Trimming left V 4 bases short and J 5 bases short, with 15 bases between. All donors were healthy Caucasians. These data are also associated with another study on yellow fever vaccine responses in identical twins.

V usage is TRBV5-1 and J usage is TRBJ2-2; D possibly corresponds to TRBD1 (6 bases). The material sequenced was PBMCs. The receptor was isolated from a woman between 18 and 29 years old in good health. CDR3 amino acids: CASSKTGSETGELFF. DNA for the CDR3: TGCGCCAGCAGCAAAACAGGGTCTGAGACCGGGGAGCTGTTTTTT.